The entry below gives a single T cell receptor (beta chain) sequence along with its context. Its antigen remains unidentified. Cells that had been cultured for 10 days were the source of isolated CD4+ T cells. Participants completed two doses of the BNT162b2 or mRNA-1273 vaccine. CDR1 is SGHTA, CDR2 FQGTGA, per germline. Trimming took off 0 bases at V and 9 bases at J, with 9 bases between the two ends. The CDR3 is made up of 13 amino acids. These data come from a study of vaccination effects on CD4 cells after COVID-19. TCRdb's table, derived via immunoSEQ multiplex PCR, lists solely in-frame clones and lacks some. This repertoire shows some 66,000 clones, approximately 79% found once; its top ten account for over 2%.

The TCR comes from a human donor who received a COVID-19 vaccine. Sequenced here: CD4+ T cells from PBMCs cultured without peptide, sampled after COVID-19 vaccination. The rearrangement joins TRBV7-3 to TRBJ2-4, with a tentative D call TRBD2 (6 bases). CDR3 sequence: CASSLTGGGIQYF. In nucleotides, the CDR3 is TGTGCCAGCAGCTTAACCGGGGGAGGCATTCAGTACTTC.